This T cell receptor beta chain was recorded in a study of shared clonotypes between healthy human individuals. On the study more broadly: Each donor had three CD4 naive, three CD4 memory, two CD8 naive and one CD8 memory plate. General study results and limits: Depth of sequencing was expected to influence donor clonotype sharing. Some naive CD4 clonotypes, roughly 4.7%, turned up in common across several donors.

CDR3 length equals 16 residues. After removal of 5 bases from V and 3 bases from J, the junction contained 7 bases not matched to a gene. CDR1 is SGHAT and CDR2 is FQNNGV in the germline V gene. As concerns this clone: Its antigen remains unidentified.

The table came from immunoSEQ multiplex PCR; TCRdb's copy has only in-frame clones and leaves some out. The sample includes 150,000 to 200,000 clones, approximately 92% of them seen just once. Sequencing used naive CD4+ T cells sorted from blood. Described subset: CD45RA+ positively selected. The origin of this receptor is a woman in her thirties in good health. This chain links TRBV11-2 with TRBJ1-3; 10 nucleotides agree with TRBD1. Here the CDR3 DNA reads TGTGCCAGCAGCGTATGGACAGGGGGAGGTGGAAACACCATATATTTT. It encodes CASSVWTGGGGNTIYF.